The following is a T cell receptor beta chain sequence with its context. Its antigen remains unknown. This CDR3 has 14 amino acids. Germline V gene sequence: CDR1 MDHEN, CDR2 SYDVKM. Losses at the gene ends were 4 bases for V and 2 bases for J; bases not matched to a gene: 4. Clones were sequenced by immunoSEQ multiplex PCR, and TCRdb holds only the in-frame ones, with some missing. The sample records around 18,000 clones, 45% to 50% being singletons. The data are from a study of tumor-infiltrating lymphocytes in localized non-small cell lung cancer. Study-wide findings and caveats: Technical variation could not be separated from intratumor heterogeneity here.

The chain carries TRBV28 and TRBJ1-2; 7 nucleotides agree with TRBD1. The sequence came from a human donor with non-small cell lung cancer. The material sequenced was lung tumor tissue. CDR3 loop: CASSYRDRNYGYTF. As DNA, the CDR3 is TGTGCCAGCAGTTATCGGGACAGAAACTATGGCTACACCTTC.